A selection of T cell receptor beta chains follows, all from one sample in a study of T cell changes during pregnancy in multiple sclerosis. The repertoire was sequenced with immunoSEQ multiplex PCR; TCRdb's copy has only in-frame clones and lacks some. This table holds fewer than 110,000 clones, 85% to 95% found once. The sequences come from peripheral blood, collected in the third trimester of pregnancy. The receptors derive from a female donor in good health, enrolled as a control in a pregnancy study. The CDR3 runs from the conserved cysteine through the conserved F or W. A D gene is named only where the DNA matches it firmly. Part of the rows lack a size; the others show once, few, many or a class for expanded clones.

j_gene: TRBJ2-1
abundance: few
v_gene: TRBV25-1
d_gene: TRBD1
CDR3aa: CASRDRDSYNEQFF
CDR3nt: TGTGCCAGCAGAGACCGGGACAGCTACAATGAGCAGTTCTTC

j_gene: TRBJ2-7
abundance: NA
v_gene: TRBV5-6
d_gene: NA
CDR3aa: CASSSGTYEQYF
CDR3nt: TGTGCCAGCAGCTCCGGGACTTACGAGCAGTACTTC

j_gene: TRBJ1-2
abundance: NA
v_gene: TRBV30
d_gene: NA
CDR3aa: CAWSRQGPRGYTF
CDR3nt: TGTGCCTGGAGCCGGCAGGGCCCTCGGGGCTACACCTTC

j_gene: TRBJ1-5
abundance: NA
v_gene: TRBV7-9
d_gene: NA
CDR3aa: CASSLARGPGLSNQPQHF
CDR3nt: TGTGCCAGCAGCTTAGCTAGGGGCCCAGGGCTGAGCAATCAGCCCCAGCATTTT

j_gene: TRBJ1-2
abundance: NA
v_gene: TRBV7-2
d_gene: TRBD1
CDR3aa: CASSQAGGGGYTF
CDR3nt: TGTGCCAGCAGCCAGGCAGGGGGCGGGGGCTACACCTTC

j_gene: TRBJ1-5
abundance: NA
v_gene: TRBV7-9
d_gene: NA
CDR3aa: CASSSYREGPQHF
CDR3nt: TGTGCCAGCAGCTCATATCGGGAGGGGCCCCAGCATTTT

j_gene: TRBJ2-1
abundance: NA
v_gene: TRBV4-2
d_gene: TRBD2
CDR3aa: CASSQTVTSGGANEQFF
CDR3nt: TGTGCCAGCAGCCAAACTGTCACTAGCGGGGGGGCCAATGAGCAGTTCTTC

j_gene: TRBJ1-5
abundance: NA
v_gene: TRBV18
d_gene: TRBD1
CDR3aa: CASSPRTGSLPQHF
CDR3nt: TGTGCCAGCTCACCACGGACAGGGAGCCTGCCCCAGCATTTT

j_gene: TRBJ2-1
abundance: once
v_gene: TRBV7-2
d_gene: TRBD2
CDR3aa: CASSRPGRGDYNEQFF
CDR3nt: TGTGCCAGCAGCCGTCCTGGGCGGGGGGACTACAATGAGCAGTTCTTC

j_gene: TRBJ1-3
abundance: NA
v_gene: TRBV2
d_gene: TRBD1
CDR3aa: CASSKDRKSSGNTIYF
CDR3nt: TGTGCCAGCAGTAAGGACAGGAAGAGCTCTGGAAACACCATATATTTT

j_gene: TRBJ2-2
abundance: NA
v_gene: TRBV2
d_gene: NA
CDR3aa: CASSVRRTGELFF
CDR3nt: TGTGCCAGCAGTGTGAGGCGGACCGGGGAGCTGTTTTTT

j_gene: TRBJ2-1
abundance: NA
v_gene: TRBV5-1
d_gene: NA
CDR3aa: CASSLVLGEYNEQFF
CDR3nt: TGCGCCAGCAGCTTGGTCCTGGGAGAGTACAATGAGCAGTTCTTC

j_gene: TRBJ2-2
abundance: NA
v_gene: TRBV5-1
d_gene: NA
CDR3aa: CASSFVGGDTGELFF
CDR3nt: TGCGCCAGCAGCTTCGTGGGCGGGGACACCGGGGAGCTGTTTTTT

j_gene: TRBJ2-3
abundance: NA
v_gene: TRBV5-4
d_gene: NA
CDR3aa: CASSPWTVTDTQYF
CDR3nt: TGTGCCAGCAGCCCCTGGACAGTCACAGATACGCAGTATTTT

j_gene: TRBJ1-6
abundance: NA
v_gene: TRBV29-1
d_gene: NA
CDR3aa: CSVFALGAVYNSPLHF
CDR3nt: TGCAGCGTATTCGCTCTAGGGGCAGTCTATAATTCACCCCTCCACTTT

j_gene: TRBJ2-3
abundance: once
v_gene: TRBV7-2
d_gene: NA
CDR3aa: CASSLRAGDTDTQYF
CDR3nt: TGTGCCAGCAGCTTAAGGGCAGGGGACACAGATACGCAGTATTTT

j_gene: TRBJ1-5
abundance: NA
v_gene: TRBV19
d_gene: TRBD1
CDR3aa: CASSIRGQGSNQPQHF
CDR3nt: TGTGCCAGTAGTATACGGGGACAGGGATCAAATCAGCCCCAGCATTTT

j_gene: TRBJ2-7
abundance: NA
v_gene: TRBV11-1
d_gene: NA
CDR3aa: CASSSGRVLGYEQYF
CDR3nt: TGTGCCAGCAGCTCAGGCAGGGTCCTTGGGTACGAGCAGTACTTC

j_gene: TRBJ2-1
abundance: NA
v_gene: TRBV5-5
d_gene: TRBD2
CDR3aa: CASSASGGAHNEQFF
CDR3nt: TGTGCCAGCAGCGCGAGCGGGGGGGCACACAATGAGCAGTTCTTC

j_gene: TRBJ2-3
abundance: NA
v_gene: TRBV5-1
d_gene: NA
CDR3aa: CASSLEGASTDTQYF
CDR3nt: TGCGCCAGCAGCTTGGAAGGGGCTAGCACAGATACGCAGTATTTT

j_gene: TRBJ1-1
abundance: NA
v_gene: TRBV27
d_gene: TRBD1
CDR3aa: CASSSKGQGTEAFF
CDR3nt: TGTGCCAGCAGTTCCAAAGGACAGGGCACTGAAGCTTTCTTT

j_gene: TRBJ2-7
abundance: NA
v_gene: TRBV4-3
d_gene: NA
CDR3aa: CASSQDREYEQYF
CDR3nt: TGCGCCAGCAGCCAAGACAGGGAATACGAGCAGTACTTC

j_gene: TRBJ2-3
abundance: NA
v_gene: TRBV5-1
d_gene: NA
CDR3aa: CASRLTQGQDTQYF
CDR3nt: TGCGCCAGCAGGCTCACCCAGGGGCAAGATACGCAGTATTTT

j_gene: TRBJ2-7
abundance: NA
v_gene: TRBV9
d_gene: NA
CDR3aa: CASSSSSRGDSYYEQYF
CDR3nt: TGTGCCAGCAGCTCTAGCTCTAGGGGGGACAGTTACTACGAGCAGTACTTC

j_gene: TRBJ2-7
abundance: NA
v_gene: TRBV6-5
d_gene: TRBD1
CDR3aa: CASIRQGLIDEQYF
CDR3nt: TGTGCCAGCATACGACAGGGTCTGATCGACGAGCAGTACTTC

j_gene: TRBJ2-5
abundance: NA
v_gene: TRBV7-9
d_gene: TRBD1
CDR3aa: CASSPGTGQDQYF
CDR3nt: TGTGCCAGCAGCCCAGGGACAGGGCAGGACCAGTACTTC

j_gene: TRBJ2-1
abundance: NA
v_gene: TRBV5-1
d_gene: NA
CDR3aa: CASSWRDGMTGEQFF
CDR3nt: TGCGCCAGCAGCTGGAGGGACGGCATGACGGGTGAGCAGTTCTTC

j_gene: TRBJ1-1
abundance: NA
v_gene: TRBV7-6
d_gene: NA
CDR3aa: CASSLAVGGDTEAFF
CDR3nt: TGTGCCAGCAGCTTAGCAGTCGGAGGGGACACTGAAGCTTTCTTT

j_gene: TRBJ1-2
abundance: NA
v_gene: TRBV11-2
d_gene: NA
CDR3aa: CASSSSGYGYTF
CDR3nt: TGTGCCAGCAGCTCGAGCGGATATGGCTACACCTTC

j_gene: TRBJ2-7
abundance: NA
v_gene: TRBV5-6
d_gene: TRBD1
CDR3aa: CASSLFRGRRGEQYF
CDR3nt: TGTGCCAGCAGCTTGTTCAGGGGGCGCCGGGGCGAGCAGTACTTC

j_gene: TRBJ1-2
abundance: NA
v_gene: TRBV19
d_gene: NA
CDR3aa: CASSIDQETYGYTF
CDR3nt: TGTGCCAGTAGTATAGATCAAGAGACATATGGCTACACCTTC